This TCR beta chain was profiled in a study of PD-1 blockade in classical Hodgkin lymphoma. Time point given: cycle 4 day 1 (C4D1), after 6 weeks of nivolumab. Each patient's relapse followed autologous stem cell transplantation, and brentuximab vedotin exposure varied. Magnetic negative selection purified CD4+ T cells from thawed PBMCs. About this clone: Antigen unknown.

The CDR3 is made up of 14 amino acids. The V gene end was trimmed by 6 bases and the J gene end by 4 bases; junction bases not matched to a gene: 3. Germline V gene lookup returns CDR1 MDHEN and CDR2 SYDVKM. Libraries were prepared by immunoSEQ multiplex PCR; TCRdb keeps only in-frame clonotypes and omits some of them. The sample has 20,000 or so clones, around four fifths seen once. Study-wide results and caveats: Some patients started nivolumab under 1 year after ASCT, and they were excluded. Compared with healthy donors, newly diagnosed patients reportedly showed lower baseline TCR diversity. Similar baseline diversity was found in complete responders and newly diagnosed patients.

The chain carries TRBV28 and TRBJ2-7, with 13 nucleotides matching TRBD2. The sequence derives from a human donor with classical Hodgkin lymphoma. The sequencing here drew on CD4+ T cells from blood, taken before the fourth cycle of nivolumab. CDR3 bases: TGTGCCAGCAGATCGGGACTAGCGGGGTACGAGCAGTACTTC. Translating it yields CASRSGLAGYEQYF.